This T cell receptor beta chain emerged from a study of T-cell reconstitution after alpha-beta-depleted transplantation in children. Findings and limits, study-wide: Several hundred graft clones that had expanded were reportedly the source of alpha-beta T cells about two months after transplant. Surviving recipient T cells and thymic progenitors underlay high day-60 TCRbeta diversity in some patients. Hyperexpanded clones declined; after one year, newly produced T cells mostly supplied diversity.

TCRbeta library construction was performed incorporating unique molecular identifiers. One entry per CDR3 protein, called by TCRdb with MiXCR from the PCR reads. The sample has 200,000 to 300,000 distinct CDR3 sequences, roughly 24% seen once. This clonotype is a singleton in its sample. Its target is not known. Sample: PBMCs, taken before TCRalphabeta/CD19-depleted stem cell transplant. This clonotype was obtained from a girl aged 2 to 9 with Fanconi anemia, due to receive a stem cell transplant.

The CDR3 DNA is TGTGCCAGCAGTCAAATGTCGACAGGGAACACCGGGGAGCTGTTTTTT. This codes for CASSQMSTGNTGELFF. The chain joins TRBV28 to TRBJ2-2, with D perhaps TRBD1 (6 bases). The ends were cut back, 5 bases at V and 1 base at J, with 14 bases in the middle. There are 16 residues in the CDR3. Germline CDR1 MDHEN, CDR2 SYDVKM.